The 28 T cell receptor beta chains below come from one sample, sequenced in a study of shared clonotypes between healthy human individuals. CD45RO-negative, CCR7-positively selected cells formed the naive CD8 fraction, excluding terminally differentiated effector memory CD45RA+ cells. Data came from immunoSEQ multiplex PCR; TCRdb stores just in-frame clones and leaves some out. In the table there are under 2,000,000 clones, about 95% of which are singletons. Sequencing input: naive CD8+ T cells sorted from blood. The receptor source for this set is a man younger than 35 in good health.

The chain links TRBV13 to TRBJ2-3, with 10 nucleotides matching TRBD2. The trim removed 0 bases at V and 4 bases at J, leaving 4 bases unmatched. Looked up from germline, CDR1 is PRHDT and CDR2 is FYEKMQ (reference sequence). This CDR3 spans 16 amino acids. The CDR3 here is CASSLGAGGMPDTQYF. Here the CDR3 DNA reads TGTGCCAGCAGCTTAGGAGCGGGAGGGATGCCAGATACGCAGTATTTT. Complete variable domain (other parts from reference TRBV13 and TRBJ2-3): AAGVIQSPRHLIKEKRETATLKCYPIPRHDTVYWYQQGPGQDPQFLISFYEKMQSDKGSIPDRFSAQQFSDYHSELNMSSLELGDSALYFCASSLGAGGMPDTQYFGPGTRLTVL.

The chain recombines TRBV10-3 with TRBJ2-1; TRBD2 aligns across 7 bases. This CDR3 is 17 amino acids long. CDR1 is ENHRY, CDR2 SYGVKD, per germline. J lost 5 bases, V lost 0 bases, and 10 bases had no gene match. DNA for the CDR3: TGTGCCATCAGTGAGTCGACCTTGACTAGCTGGGACAATGAGCAGTTCTTC. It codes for CAISESTLTSWDNEQFF.

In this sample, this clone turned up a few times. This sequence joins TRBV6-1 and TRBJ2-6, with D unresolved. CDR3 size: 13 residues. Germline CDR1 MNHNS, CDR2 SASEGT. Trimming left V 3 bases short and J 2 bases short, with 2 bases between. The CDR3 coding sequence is TGTGCCAGCAGTGAGACTGGGGCCAACGTCCTGACTTTC. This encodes CASSETGANVLTF.

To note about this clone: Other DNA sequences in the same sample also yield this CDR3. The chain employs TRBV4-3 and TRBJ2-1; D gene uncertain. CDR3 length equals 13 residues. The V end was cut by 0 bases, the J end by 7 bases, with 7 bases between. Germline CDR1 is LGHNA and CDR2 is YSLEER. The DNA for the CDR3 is TGCGCCAGCAGCCAAGATCGCGAGAATGAGCAGTTCTTC. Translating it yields CASSQDRENEQFF.

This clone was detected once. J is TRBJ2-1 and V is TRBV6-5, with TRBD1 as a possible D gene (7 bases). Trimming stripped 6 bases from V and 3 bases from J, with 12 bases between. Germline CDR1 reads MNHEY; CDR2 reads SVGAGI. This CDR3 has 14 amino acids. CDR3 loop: CASSLQGGYNEQFF. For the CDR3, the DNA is TGTGCCAGCAGCCTCCAGGGGGGCTACAATGAGCAGTTCTTC.

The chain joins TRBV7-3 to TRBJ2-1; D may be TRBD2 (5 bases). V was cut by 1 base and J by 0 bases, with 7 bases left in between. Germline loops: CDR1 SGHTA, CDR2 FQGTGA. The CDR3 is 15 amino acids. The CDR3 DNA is TGTGCCAGCAGCTTAATAGCGAGCTCCTACAATGAGCAGTTCTTC. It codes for CASSLIASSYNEQFF.

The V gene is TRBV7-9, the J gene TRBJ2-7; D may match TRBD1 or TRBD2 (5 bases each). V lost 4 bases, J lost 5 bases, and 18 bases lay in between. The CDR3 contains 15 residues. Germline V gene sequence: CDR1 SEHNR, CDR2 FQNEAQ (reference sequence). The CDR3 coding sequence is TGTGCCAGCAGCTGGGGACCCCAGGGAGTGAACGAGCAGTACTTC. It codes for CASSWGPQGVNEQYF. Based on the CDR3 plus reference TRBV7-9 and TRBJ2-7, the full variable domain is DTGVSQNPRHKITKRGQNVTFRCDPISEHNRLYWYRQTLGQGPEFLTYFQNEAQLEKSRLLSDRFSAERPKGSFSTLEIQRTEQGDSAMYLCASSWGPQGVNEQYFGPGTRLTVT.

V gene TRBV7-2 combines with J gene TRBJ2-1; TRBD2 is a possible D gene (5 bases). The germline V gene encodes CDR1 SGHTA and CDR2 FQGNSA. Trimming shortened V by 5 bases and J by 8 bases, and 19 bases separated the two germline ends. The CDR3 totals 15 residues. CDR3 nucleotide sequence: TGTGCCAGCAGCCACCCTGAGGACTCTCGCGATGAGCAGTTCTTC. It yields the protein CASSHPEDSRDEQFF.

CDR3 in DNA: TGTGCCAGCACCCCTGGGTTTGTCAATGAGCAGTTCTTC. It codes for CASTPGFVNEQFF. The J gene is TRBJ2-1, the V gene TRBV7-2; D uncertain. Deletions cut 7 bases from V and 6 bases from J, with 13 bases between. Germline CDR1 and CDR2: SGHTA and FQGNSA. The CDR3 runs to 13 residues. Looking up the rest from reference TRBV7-2 and TRBJ2-1 gives the full variable domain: GAGVSQSPSNKVTEKGKDVELRCDPISGHTALYWYRQSLGQGLEFLIYFQGNSAPDKSGLPSDRFSAERTGGSVSTLTIQRTQQEDSAVYLCASTPGFVNEQFFGPGTRLTVL.

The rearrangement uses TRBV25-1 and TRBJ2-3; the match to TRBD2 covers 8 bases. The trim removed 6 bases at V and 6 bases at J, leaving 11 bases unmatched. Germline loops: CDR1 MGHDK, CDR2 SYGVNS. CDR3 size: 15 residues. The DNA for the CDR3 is TGTGCCAGCAGGGCGCTAGCGGGCCGGGGGGATACGCAGTATTTT. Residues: CASRALAGRGDTQYF.

CDR3 bases: TGTGCCAGCAGTGAAAGCGGGCAATTGGCTGGCTACACCTTC. Encoded protein: CASSESGQLAGYTF. V is TRBV28 and J is TRBJ1-2; no clear D. This CDR3 comprises 14 residues. The germline V and J ends were trimmed by 5 bases and 7 bases, with 17 bases remaining between them. CDR1 and CDR2 from the germline V gene are MDHEN and SYDVKM.

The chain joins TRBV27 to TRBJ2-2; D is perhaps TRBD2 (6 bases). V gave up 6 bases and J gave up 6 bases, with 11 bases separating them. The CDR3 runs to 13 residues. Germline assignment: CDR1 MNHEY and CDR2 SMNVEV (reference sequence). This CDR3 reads CASSLAGPGELFF. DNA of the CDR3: TGTGCCAGCAGCCTCGCGGGGCCCGGGGAGCTGTTTTTT.

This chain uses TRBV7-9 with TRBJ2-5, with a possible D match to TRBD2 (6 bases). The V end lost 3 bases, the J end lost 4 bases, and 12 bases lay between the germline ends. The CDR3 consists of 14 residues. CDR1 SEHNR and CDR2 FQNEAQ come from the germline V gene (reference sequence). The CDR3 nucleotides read TGTGCCAGCAGCTTTCCAGGAGCGGGAGAGACCCAGTACTTC. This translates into CASSFPGAGETQYF.

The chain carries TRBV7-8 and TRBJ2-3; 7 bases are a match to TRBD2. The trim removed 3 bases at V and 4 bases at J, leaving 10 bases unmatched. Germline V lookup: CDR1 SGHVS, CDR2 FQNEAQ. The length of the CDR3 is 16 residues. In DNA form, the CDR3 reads TGTGCCAGCAGCTTGCCGGGACTAATTGCCGCAGATACGCAGTATTTT. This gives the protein CASSLPGLIAADTQYF.

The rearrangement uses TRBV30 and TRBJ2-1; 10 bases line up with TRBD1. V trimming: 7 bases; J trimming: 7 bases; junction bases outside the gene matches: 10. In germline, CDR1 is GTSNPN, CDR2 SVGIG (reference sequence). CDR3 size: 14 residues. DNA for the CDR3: TGTGCCTTAGGCACGGGACAGGGGAGGAATGAGCAGTTCTTC. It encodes CALGTGQGRNEQFF. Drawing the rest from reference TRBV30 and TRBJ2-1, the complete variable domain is SQTIHQWPATLVQPVGSPLSLECTVEGTSNPNLYWYRQAAGRGLQLLFYSVGIGQISSEVPQNLSASRPQDRQFILSSKKLLLSDSGFYLCALGTGQGRNEQFFGPGTRLTVL.

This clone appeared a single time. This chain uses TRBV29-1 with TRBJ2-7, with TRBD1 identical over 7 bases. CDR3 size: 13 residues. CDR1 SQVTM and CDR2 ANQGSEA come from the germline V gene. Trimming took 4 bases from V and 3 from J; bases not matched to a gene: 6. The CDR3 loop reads CSVAGTESYEQYF. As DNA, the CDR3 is TGCAGCGTTGCTGGGACAGAAAGCTACGAGCAGTACTTC.

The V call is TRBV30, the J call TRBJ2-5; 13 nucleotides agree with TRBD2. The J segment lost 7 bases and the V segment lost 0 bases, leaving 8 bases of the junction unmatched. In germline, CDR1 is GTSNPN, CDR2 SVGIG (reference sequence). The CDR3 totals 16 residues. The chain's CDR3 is CAWSVPGLAGLGTQYF. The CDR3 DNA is TGTGCCTGGAGTGTTCCGGGACTAGCGGGATTGGGGACCCAGTACTTC.

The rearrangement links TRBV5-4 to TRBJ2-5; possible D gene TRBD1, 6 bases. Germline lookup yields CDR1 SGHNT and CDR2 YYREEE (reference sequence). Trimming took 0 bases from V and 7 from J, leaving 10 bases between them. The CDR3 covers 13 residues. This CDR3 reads CASSLEGVWTQYF. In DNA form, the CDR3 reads TGTGCCAGCAGCTTGGAGGGGGTATGGACCCAGTACTTC.

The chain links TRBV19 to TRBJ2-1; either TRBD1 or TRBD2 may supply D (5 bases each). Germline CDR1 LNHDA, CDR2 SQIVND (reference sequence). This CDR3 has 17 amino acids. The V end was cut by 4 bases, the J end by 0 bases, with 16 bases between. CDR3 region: CASSTSESGGSYNEQFF. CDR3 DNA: TGTGCCAGTAGTACCTCAGAGAGTGGGGGCTCCTACAATGAGCAGTTCTTC.

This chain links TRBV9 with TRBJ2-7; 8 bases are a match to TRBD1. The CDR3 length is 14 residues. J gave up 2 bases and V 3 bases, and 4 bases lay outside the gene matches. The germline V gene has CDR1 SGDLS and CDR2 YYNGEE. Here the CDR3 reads CASSAETGAYEQYF. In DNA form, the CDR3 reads TGTGCCAGCAGCGCGGAGACAGGGGCCTACGAGCAGTACTTC. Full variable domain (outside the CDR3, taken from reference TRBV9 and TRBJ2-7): DSGVTQTPKHLITATGQRVTLRCSPRSGDLSVYWYQQSLDQGLQFLIQYYNGEERAKGNILERFSAQQFPDLHSELNLSSLELGDSALYFCASSAETGAYEQYFGPGTRLTVT.

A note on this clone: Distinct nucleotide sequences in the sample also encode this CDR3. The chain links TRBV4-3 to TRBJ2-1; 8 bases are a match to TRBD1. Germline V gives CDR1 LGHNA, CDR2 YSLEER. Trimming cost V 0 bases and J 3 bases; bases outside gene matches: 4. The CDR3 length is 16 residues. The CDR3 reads CASSQDSGGFYNEQFF. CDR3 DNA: TGCGCCAGCAGCCAAGACTCAGGGGGCTTCTACAATGAGCAGTTCTTC.

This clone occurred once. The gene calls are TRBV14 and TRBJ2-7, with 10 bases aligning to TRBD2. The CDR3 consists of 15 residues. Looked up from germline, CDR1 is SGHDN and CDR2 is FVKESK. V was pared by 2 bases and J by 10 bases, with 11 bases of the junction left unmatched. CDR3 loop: CASSQFVLAGTEQYF. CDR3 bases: TGTGCCAGCAGCCAATTCGTACTAGCGGGAACGGAACAGTACTTC. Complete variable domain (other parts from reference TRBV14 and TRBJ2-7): EAGVTQFPSHSVIEKGQTVTLRCDPISGHDNLYWYRRVMGKEIKFLLHFVKESKQDESGMPNNRFLAERTGGTYSTLKVQPAELEDSGVYFCASSQFVLAGTEQYFGPGTRLTVT.

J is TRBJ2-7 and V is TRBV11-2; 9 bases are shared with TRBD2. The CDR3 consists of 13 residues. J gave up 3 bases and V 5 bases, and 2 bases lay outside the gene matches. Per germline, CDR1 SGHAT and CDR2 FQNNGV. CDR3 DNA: TGTGCCAGCAGCGTTAGCGGGAGCTACGAGCAGTACTTC. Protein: CASSVSGSYEQYF. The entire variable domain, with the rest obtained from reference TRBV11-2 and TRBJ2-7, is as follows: EAGVAQSPRYKIIEKRQSVAFWCNPISGHATLYWYQQILGQGPKLLIQFQNNGVVDDSQLPKDRFSAERLKGVDSTLKIQPAKLEDSAVYLCASSVSGSYEQYFGPGTRLTVT.

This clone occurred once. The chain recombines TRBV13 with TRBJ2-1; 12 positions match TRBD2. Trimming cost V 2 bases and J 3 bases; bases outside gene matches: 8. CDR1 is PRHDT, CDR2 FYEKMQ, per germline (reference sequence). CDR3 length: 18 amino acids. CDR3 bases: TGTGCCAGCAGCTTACGGACTAGCGGGACTACTGTCTACAATGAGCAGTTCTTC. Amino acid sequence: CASSLRTSGTTVYNEQFF.

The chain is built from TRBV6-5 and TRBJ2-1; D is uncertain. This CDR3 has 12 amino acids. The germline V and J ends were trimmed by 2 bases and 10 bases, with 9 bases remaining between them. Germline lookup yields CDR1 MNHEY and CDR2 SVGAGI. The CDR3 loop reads CASSYNGVEQFF. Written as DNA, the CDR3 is TGTGCCAGCAGTTACAATGGCGTCGAGCAGTTCTTC.

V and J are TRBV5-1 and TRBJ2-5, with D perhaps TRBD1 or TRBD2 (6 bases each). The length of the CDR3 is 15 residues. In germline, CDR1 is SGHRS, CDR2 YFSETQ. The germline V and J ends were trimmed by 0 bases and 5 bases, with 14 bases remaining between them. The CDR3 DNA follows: TGCGCCAGCAGCTTGGCCGCCGGGGGCGCGGAGACCCAGTACTTC. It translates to CASSLAAGGAETQYF.

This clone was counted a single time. CDR3 loop: CASSSGTDNRNEQFF. CDR3 DNA: TGTGCCAGCAGTTCCGGGACAGACAATAGGAATGAGCAGTTCTTC. The chain links TRBV6-5 to TRBJ2-1; 7 bases align to TRBD1. The CDR3 sequence is 15 residues long. The V and J ends lost 4 bases and 7 bases, in that order; junction bases with no gene match: 10. Germline-derived CDR1 and CDR2 are MNHEY and SVGAGI.

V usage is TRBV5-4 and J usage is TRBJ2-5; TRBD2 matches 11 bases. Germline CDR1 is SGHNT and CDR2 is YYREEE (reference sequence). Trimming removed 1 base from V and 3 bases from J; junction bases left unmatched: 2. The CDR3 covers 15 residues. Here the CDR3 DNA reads TGTGCCAGCAGCTTGTTGACTAGCGGGGAAGAGACCCAGTACTTC. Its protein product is CASSLLTSGEETQYF.